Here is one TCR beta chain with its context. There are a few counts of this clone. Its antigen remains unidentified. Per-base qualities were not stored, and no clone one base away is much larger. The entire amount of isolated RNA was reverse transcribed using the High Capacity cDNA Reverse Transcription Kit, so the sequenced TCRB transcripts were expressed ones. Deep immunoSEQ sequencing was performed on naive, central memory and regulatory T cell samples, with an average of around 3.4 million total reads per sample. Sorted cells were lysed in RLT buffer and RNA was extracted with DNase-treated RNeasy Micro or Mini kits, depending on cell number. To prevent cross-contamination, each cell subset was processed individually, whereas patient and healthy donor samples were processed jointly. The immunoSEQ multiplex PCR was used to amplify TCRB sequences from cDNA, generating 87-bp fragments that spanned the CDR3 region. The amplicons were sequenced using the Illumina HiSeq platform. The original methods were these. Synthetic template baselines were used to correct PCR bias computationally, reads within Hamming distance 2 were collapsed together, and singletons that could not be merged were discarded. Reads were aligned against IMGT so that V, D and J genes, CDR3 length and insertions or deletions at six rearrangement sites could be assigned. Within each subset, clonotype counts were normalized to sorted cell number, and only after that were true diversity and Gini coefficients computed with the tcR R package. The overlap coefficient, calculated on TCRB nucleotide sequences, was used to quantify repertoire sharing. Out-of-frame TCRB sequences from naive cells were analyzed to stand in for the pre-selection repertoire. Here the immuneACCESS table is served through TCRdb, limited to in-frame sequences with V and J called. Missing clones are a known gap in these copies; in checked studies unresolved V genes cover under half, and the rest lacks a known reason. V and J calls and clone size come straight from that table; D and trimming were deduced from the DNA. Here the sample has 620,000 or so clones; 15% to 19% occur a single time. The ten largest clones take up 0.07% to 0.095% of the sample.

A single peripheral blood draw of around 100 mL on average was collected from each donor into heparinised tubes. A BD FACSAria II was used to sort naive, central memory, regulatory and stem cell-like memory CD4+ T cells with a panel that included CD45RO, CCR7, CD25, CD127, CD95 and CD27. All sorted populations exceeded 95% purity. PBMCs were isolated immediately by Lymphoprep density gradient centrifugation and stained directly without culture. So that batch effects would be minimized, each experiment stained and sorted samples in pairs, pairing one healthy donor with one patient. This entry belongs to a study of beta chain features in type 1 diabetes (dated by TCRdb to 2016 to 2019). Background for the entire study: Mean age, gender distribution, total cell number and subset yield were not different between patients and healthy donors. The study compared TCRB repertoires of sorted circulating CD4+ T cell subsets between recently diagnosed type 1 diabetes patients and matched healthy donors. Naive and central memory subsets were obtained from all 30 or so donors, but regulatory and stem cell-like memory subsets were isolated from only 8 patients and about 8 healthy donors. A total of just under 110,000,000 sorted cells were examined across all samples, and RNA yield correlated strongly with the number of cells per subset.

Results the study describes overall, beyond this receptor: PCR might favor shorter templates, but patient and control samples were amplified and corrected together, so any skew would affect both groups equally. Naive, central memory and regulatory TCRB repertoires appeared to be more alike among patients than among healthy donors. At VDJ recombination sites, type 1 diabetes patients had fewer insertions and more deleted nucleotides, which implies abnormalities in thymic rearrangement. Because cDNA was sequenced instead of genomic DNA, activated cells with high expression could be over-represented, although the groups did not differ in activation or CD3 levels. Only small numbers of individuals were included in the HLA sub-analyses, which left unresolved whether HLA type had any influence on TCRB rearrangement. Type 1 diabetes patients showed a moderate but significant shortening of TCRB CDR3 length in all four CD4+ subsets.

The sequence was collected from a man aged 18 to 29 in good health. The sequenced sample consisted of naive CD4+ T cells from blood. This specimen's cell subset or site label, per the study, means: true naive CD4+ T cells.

CDR3 sequence: CASSQDGAGGSQPQHF. The nucleotide sequence is TGCGCCAGCAGCCAAGATGGGGCGGGAGGGAGTCAGCCCCAGCATTTT. Recombination linked TRBV4-1 to TRBJ1-5; TRBD1 is perhaps the D gene, given 5 matching bases. V lost 0 bases and J lost 6 bases; the stretch between them is 15 bases long. The germline V gene gives CDR1 as MGHRA and CDR2 as YSYEKL. From its cysteine to its phenylalanine, the CDR3 spans 16 amino acids. The sequence is cut down to CDR3 DNA, 48 bases in frame from base 1.